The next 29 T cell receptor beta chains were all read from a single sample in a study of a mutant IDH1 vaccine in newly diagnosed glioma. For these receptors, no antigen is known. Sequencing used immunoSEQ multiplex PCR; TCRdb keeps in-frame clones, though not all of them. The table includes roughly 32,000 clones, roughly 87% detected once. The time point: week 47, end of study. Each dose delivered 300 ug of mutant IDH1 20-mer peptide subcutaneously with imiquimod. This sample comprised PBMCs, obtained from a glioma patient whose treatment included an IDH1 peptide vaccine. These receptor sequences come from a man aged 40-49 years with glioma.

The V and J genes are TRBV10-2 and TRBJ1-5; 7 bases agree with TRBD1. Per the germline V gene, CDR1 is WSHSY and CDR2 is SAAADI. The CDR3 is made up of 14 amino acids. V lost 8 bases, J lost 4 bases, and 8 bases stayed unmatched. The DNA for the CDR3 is TGCGCCAGCGGAGGAGACAGGGAAAATCAGCCCCAGCATTTT. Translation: CASGGDRENQPQHF.

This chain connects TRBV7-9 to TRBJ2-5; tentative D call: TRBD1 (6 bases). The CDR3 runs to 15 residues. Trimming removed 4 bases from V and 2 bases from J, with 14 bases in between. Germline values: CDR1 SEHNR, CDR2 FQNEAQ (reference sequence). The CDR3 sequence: CASSSYGTPQETQYF. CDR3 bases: TGTGCCAGCAGCTCCTACGGGACACCTCAAGAGACCCAGTACTTC.

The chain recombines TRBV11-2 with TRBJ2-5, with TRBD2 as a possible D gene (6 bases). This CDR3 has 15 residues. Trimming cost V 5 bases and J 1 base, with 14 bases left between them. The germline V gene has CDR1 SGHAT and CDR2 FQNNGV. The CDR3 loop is CASSKNSGLQETQYF. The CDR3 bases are TGTGCCAGCAGCAAGAATAGCGGCCTCCAAGAGACCCAGTACTTC.

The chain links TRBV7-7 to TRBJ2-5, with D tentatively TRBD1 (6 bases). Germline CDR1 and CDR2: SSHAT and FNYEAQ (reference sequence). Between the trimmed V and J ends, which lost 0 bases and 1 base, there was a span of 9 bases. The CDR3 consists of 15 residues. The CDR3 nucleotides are TGTGCCAGCAGCTTAGCGGGGGCTGCCCAAGAGACCCAGTACTTC. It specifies CASSLAGAAQETQYF.

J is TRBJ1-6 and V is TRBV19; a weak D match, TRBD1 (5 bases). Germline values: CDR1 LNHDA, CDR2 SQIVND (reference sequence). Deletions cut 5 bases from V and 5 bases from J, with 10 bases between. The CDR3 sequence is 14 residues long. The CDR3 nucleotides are TGTGCCAGTAGTCCGGGACTCAATAATTCACCCCTCCACTTT. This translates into CASSPGLNNSPLHF.

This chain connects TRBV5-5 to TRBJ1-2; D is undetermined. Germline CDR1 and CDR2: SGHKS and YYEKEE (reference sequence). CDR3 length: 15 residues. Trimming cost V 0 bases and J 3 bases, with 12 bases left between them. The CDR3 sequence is CASSLGRARDYGYTF. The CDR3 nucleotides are TGTGCCAGCAGCTTGGGGAGGGCGAGGGACTATGGCTACACCTTC.

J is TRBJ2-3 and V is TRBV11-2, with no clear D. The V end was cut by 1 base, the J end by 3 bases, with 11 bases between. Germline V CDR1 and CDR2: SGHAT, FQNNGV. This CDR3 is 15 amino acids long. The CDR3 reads CASSLVGPGTDTQYF. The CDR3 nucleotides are TGTGCCAGCAGCTTAGTCGGGCCAGGTACAGATACGCAGTATTTT.

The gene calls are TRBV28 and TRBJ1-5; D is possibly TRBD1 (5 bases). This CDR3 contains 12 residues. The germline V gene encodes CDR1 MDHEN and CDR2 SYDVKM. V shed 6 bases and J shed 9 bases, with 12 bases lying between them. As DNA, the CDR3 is TGTGCCAGCAGGCAGGGCCTTGGGCCCCAGCATTTT. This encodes CASRQGLGPQHF.

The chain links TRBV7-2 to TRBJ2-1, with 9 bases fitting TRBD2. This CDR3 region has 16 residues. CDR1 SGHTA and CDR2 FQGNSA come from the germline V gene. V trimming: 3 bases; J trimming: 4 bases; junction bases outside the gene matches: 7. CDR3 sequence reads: CASSFLRSGGYNEQFF. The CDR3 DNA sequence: TGTGCCAGCAGCTTCTTAAGGAGCGGGGGGTACAATGAGCAGTTCTTC.

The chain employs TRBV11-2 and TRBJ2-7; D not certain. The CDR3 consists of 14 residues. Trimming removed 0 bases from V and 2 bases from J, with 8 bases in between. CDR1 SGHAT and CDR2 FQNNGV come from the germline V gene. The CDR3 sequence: CASSLEVGTYEQYF. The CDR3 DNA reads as TGTGCCAGCAGCTTAGAGGTGGGGACCTACGAGCAGTACTTC.

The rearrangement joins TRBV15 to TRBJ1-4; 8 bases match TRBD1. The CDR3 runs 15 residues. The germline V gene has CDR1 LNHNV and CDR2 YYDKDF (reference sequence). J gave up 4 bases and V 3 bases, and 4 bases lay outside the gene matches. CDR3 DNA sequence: TGTGCCACCAGCAGCGGGACAGGAGTTAATGAAAAACTGTTTTTT. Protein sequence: CATSSGTGVNEKLFF.

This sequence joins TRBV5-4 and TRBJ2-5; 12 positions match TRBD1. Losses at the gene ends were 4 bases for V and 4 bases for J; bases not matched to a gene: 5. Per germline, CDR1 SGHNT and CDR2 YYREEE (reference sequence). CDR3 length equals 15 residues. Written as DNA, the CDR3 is TGTGCCAGCAGCCGCCGGGACAGGGGGCCAGAGACCCAGTACTTC. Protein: CASSRRDRGPETQYF.

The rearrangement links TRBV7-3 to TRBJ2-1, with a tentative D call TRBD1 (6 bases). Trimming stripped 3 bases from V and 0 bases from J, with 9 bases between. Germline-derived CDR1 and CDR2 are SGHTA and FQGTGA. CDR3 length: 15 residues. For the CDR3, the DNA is TGTGCCAGCAGCTTGACAGGTAACTCCTACAATGAGCAGTTCTTC. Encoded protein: CASSLTGNSYNEQFF.

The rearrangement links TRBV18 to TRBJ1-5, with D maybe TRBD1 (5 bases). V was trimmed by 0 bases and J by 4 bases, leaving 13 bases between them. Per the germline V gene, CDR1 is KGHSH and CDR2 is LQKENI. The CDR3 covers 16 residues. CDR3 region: CASSPPAQGPNQPQHF. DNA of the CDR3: TGTGCCAGCTCACCACCAGCCCAGGGCCCAAATCAGCCCCAGCATTTT.

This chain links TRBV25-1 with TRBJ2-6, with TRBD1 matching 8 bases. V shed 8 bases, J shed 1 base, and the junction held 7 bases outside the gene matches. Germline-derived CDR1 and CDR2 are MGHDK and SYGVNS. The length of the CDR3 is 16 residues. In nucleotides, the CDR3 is TGTGCCAGCGGCAGGGGGCTAGCTTCTGGGGCCAACGTCCTGACTTTC. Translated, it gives CASGRGLASGANVLTF. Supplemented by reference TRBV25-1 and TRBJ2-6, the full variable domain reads EADIYQTPRYLVIGTGKKITLECSQTMGHDKMYWYQQDPGMELHLIHYSYGVNSTEKGDLSSESTVSRIRTEHFPLTLESARPSHTSQYLCASGRGLASGANVLTFGAGSRLTVL.

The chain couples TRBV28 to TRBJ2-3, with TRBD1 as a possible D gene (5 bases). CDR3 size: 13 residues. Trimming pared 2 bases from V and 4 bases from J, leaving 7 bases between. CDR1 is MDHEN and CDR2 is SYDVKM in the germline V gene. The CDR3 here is CASSLKGPDTQYF. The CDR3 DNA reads TGTGCCAGCAGTTTAAAGGGGCCAGATACGCAGTATTTT. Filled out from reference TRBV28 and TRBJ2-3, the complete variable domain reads DVKVTQSSRYLVKRTGEKVFLECVQDMDHENMFWYRQDPGLGLRLIYFSYDVKMKEKGDIPEGYSVSREKKERFSLILESASTNQTSMYLCASSLKGPDTQYFGPGTRLTVL.

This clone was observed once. CDR3 nucleotide sequence: TGCGCCAGCAGCTTGGCAGGGGACAATCAGCCCCAGCATTTT. This encodes CASSLAGDNQPQHF. The chain links TRBV5-1 to TRBJ1-5, with D possibly being TRBD1 (6 bases). V was clipped by 0 bases and J by 3 bases, with 7 bases between them. Germline-derived CDR1 and CDR2 are SGHRS and YFSETQ. The CDR3 consists of 14 residues.

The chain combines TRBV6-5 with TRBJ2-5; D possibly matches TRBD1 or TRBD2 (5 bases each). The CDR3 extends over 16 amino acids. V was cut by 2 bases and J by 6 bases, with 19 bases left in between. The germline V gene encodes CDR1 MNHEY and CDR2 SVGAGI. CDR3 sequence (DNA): TGTGCCAGCAGTTACCCCGGAGAGGGACGCTGGAAGACCCAGTACTTC. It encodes CASSYPGEGRWKTQYF.

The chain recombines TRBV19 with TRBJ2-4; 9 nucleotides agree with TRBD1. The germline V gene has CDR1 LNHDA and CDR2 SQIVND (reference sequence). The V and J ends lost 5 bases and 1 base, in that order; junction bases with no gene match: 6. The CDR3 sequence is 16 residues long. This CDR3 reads CASSPGTGRAKNIQYF. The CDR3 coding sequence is TGTGCCAGTAGTCCCGGGACAGGGAGGGCCAAAAACATTCAGTACTTC.

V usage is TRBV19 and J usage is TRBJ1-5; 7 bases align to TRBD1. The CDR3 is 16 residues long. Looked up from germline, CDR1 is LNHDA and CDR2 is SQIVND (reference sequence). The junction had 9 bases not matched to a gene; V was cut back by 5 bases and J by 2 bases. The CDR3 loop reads CASSPTGDWGNQPQHF. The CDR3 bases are TGTGCCAGTAGTCCCACAGGGGATTGGGGCAATCAGCCCCAGCATTTT.

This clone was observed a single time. CDR3 sequence reads: CASSTPREGGLETQYF. CDR3 DNA: TGTGCCAGTAGTACCCCCCGGGAGGGAGGGTTGGAGACCCAGTACTTC. The rearrangement links TRBV19 to TRBJ2-5, with 8 bases identical to TRBD2. CDR1 is LNHDA, CDR2 SQIVND, per germline (reference sequence). The CDR3 loop spans 16 amino acids. The junction had 12 bases not matched to a gene; V was cut back by 4 bases and J by 5 bases.

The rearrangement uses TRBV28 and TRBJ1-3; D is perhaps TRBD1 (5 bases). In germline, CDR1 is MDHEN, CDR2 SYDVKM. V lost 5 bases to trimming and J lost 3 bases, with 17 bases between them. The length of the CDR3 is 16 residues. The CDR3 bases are TGTGCCAGCAGTCCACGCCAAGGGGCAGATGGAAACACCATATATTTT. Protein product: CASSPRQGADGNTIYF. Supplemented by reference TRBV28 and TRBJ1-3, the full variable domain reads DVKVTQSSRYLVKRTGEKVFLECVQDMDHENMFWYRQDPGLGLRLIYFSYDVKMKEKGDIPEGYSVSREKKERFSLILESASTNQTSMYLCASSPRQGADGNTIYFGEGSWLTVV.

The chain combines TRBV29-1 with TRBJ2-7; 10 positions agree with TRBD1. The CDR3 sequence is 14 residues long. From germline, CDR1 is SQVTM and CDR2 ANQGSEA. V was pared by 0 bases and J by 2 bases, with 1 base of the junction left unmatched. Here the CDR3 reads CSVEEGTGAYEQYF. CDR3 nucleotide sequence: TGCAGCGTTGAAGAAGGGACAGGGGCCTACGAGCAGTACTTC.

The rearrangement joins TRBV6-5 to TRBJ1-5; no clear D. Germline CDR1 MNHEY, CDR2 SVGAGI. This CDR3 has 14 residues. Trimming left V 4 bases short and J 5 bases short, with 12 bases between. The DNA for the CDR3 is TGTGCCAGCAGTTCCCGATCGGGCGATCAGCCCCAGCATTTT. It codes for CASSSRSGDQPQHF.

The CDR3 here is CASRERVSYEQYF. The CDR3 DNA reads as TGTGCCAGCAGAGAAAGGGTCTCCTACGAGCAGTACTTC. This chain connects TRBV28 to TRBJ2-7; D is unresolved. This CDR3 is built from 13 residues. V dropped 6 bases and J dropped 0 bases, with 9 bases sitting between them. CDR1 and CDR2 (germline): MDHEN, SYDVKM.

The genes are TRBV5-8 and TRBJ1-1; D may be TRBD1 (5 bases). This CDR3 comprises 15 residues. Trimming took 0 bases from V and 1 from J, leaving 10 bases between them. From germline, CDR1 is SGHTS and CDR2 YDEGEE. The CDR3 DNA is TGTGCCAGCAGCTTGGATGCGGGGGGGAACACTGAAGCTTTCTTT. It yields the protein CASSLDAGGNTEAFF.

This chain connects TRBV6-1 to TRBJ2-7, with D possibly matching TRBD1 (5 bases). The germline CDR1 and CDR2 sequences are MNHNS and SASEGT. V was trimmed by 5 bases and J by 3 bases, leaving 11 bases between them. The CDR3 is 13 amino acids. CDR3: CASSPTEYYEQYF. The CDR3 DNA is TGTGCCAGCAGTCCGACAGAATACTACGAGCAGTACTTC.

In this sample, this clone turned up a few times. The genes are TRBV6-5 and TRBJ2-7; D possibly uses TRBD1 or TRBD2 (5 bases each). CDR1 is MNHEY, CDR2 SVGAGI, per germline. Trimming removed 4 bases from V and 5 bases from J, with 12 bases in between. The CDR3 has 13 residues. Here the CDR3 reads CASSFRDVDEQYF. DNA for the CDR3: TGTGCCAGCAGTTTCAGGGACGTCGACGAGCAGTACTTC.

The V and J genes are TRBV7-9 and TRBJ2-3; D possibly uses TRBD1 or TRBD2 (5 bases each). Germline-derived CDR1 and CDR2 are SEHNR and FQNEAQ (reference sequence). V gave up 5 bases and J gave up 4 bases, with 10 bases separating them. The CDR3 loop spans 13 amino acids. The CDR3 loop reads CASSPRGPDTQYF. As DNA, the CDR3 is TGTGCCAGCAGCCCTCGGGGACCAGATACGCAGTATTTT.